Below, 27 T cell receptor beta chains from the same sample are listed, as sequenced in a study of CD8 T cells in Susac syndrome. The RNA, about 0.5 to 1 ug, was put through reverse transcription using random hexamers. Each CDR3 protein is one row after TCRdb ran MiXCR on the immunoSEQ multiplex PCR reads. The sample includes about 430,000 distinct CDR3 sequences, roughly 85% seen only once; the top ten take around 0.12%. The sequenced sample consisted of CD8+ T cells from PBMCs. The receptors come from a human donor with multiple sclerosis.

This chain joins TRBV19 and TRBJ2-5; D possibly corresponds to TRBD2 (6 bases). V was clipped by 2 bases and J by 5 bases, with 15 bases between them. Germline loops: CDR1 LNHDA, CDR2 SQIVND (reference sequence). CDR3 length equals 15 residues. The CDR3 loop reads CASSISSGGPETQYF. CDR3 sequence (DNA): TGTGCCAGTAGTATAAGCTCCGGAGGGCCGGAGACCCAGTACTTC. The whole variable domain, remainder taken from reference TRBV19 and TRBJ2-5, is DGGITQSPKYLFRKEGQNVTLSCEQNLNHDAMYWYRQDPGQGLRLIYYSQIVNDFQKGDIAEGYSVSREKKESFPLTVTSAQKNPTAFYLCASSISSGGPETQYFGPGTRLLVL.

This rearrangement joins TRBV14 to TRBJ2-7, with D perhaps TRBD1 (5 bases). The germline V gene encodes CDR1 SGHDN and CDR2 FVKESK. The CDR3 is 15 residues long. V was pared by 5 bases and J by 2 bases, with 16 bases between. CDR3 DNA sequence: TGTGCCAGCAGCAACCAGGACAAATCCACCTACGAGCAGTACTTC. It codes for CASSNQDKSTYEQYF.

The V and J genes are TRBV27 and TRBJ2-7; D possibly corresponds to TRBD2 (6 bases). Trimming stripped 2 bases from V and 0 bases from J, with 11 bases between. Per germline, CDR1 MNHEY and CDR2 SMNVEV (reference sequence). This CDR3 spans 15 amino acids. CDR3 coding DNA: TGTGCCAGCAGTTTAGCGGGACCGAGCTCCTACGAGCAGTACTTC. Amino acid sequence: CASSLAGPSSYEQYF.

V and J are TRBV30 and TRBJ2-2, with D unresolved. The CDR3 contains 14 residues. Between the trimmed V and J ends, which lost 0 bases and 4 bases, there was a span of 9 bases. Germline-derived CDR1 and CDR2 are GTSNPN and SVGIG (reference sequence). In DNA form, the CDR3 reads TGTGCCTGGAGTGTATGGCAGAGCACCGGGGAGCTGTTTTTT. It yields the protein CAWSVWQSTGELFF.

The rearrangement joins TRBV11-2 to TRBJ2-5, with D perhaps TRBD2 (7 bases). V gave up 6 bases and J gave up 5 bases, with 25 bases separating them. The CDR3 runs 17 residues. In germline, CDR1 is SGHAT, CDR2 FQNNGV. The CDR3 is CASSQRGQGTVGETQYF. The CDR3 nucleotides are TGTGCCAGCAGTCAGCGGGGCCAGGGGACGGTAGGGGAGACCCAGTACTTC. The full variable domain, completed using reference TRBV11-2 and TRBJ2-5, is EAGVAQSPRYKIIEKRQSVAFWCNPISGHATLYWYQQILGQGPKLLIQFQNNGVVDDSQLPKDRFSAERLKGVDSTLKIQPAKLEDSAVYLCASSQRGQGTVGETQYFGPGTRLLVL.

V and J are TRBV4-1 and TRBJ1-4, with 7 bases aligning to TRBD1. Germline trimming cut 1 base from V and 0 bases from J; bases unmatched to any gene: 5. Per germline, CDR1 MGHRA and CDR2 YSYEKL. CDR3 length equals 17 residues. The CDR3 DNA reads TGCGCCAGCAGCCAAGTAGGGACAGCTGCAACTAATGAAAAACTGTTTTTT. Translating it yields CASSQVGTAATNEKLFF.

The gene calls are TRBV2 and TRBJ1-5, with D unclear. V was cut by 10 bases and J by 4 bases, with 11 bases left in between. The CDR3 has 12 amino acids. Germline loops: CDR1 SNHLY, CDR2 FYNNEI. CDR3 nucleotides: TGTGCCATCAGGAAGGGAAATCAGCCCCAGCATTTT. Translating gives CAIRKGNQPQHF.

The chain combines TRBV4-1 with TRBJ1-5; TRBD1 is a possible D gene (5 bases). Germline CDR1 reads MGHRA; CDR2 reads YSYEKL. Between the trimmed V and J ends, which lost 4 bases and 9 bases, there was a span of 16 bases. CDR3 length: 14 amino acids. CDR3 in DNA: TGCGCCAGCAGCCCCGGATTGGGGGGGTCGCCCCAGCATTTT. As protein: CASSPGLGGSPQHF.

CDR3 coding DNA: TGTGCCTGGAGTGTAGGGGTCGCTAGTGAAAAACTGTTTTTT. As protein: CAWSVGVASEKLFF. The chain uses TRBV30 and TRBJ1-4; D may be TRBD1 (5 bases). This CDR3 has 14 residues. V was pared by 0 bases and J by 7 bases, with 12 bases between. Germline V gives CDR1 GTSNPN, CDR2 SVGIG (reference sequence).

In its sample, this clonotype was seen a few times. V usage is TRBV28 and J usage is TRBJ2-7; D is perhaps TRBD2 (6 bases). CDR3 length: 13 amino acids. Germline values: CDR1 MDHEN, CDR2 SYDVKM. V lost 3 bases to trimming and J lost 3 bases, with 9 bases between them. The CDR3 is CASSFGTFYEQYF. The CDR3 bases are TGTGCCAGCAGTTTCGGGACTTTCTACGAGCAGTACTTC.

The CDR3 reads CASSPVDRASYNEQFF. DNA for the CDR3: TGTGCCAGCTCACCCGTAGACAGGGCCTCCTACAATGAGCAGTTCTTC. This rearrangement joins TRBV18 to TRBJ2-1; 7 bases match TRBD1. The germline V gene encodes CDR1 KGHSH and CDR2 LQKENI. The CDR3 is made up of 16 amino acids. J was trimmed by 0 bases and V by 3 bases; bases with no gene match: 5. The full variable domain, with the rest looked up from reference TRBV18 and TRBJ2-1, is NAGVMQNPRHLVRRRGQEARLRCSPMKGHSHVYWYRQLPEEGLKFMVYLQKENIIDESGMPKERFSAEFPKEGPSILRIQQVVRGDSAAYFCASSPVDRASYNEQFFGPGTRLTVL.

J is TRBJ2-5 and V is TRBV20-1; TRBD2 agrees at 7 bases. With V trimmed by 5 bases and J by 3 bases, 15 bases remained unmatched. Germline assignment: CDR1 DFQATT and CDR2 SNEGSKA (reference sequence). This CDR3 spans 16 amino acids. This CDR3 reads CSAGGGFAGEKETQYF. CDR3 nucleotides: TGCAGTGCTGGGGGAGGGTTCGCGGGGGAAAAAGAGACCCAGTACTTC.

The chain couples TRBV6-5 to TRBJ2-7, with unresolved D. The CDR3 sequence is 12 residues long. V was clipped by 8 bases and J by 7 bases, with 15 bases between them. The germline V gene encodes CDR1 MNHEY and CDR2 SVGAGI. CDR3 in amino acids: CASLSPRLEQYF. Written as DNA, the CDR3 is TGTGCCAGCCTCTCCCCCAGGTTAGAGCAGTACTTC.

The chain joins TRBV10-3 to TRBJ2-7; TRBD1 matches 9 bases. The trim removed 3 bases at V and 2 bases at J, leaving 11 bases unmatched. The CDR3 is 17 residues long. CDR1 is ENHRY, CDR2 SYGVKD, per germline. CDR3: CAISEGVGGQGTYEQYF. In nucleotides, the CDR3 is TGTGCCATCAGTGAAGGCGTAGGGGGACAGGGCACCTACGAGCAGTACTTC.

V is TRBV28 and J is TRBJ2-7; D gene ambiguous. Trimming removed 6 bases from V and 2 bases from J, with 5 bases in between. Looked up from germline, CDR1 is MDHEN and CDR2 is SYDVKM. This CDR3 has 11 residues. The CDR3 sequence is CASSVPYEQYF. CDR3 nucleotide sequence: TGTGCCAGCAGCGTCCCCTACGAGCAGTACTTC.

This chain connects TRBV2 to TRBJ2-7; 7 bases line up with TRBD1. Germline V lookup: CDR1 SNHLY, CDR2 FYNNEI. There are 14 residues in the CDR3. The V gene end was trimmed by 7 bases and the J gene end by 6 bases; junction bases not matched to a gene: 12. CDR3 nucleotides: TGTGCCAGCATTCCACACGACAGGGTCGGCGAGCAGTACTTC. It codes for CASIPHDRVGEQYF.

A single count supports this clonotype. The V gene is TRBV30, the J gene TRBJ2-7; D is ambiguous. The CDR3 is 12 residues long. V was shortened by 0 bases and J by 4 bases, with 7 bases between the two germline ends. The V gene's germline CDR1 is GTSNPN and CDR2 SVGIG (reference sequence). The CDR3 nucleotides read TGTGCCTGGAGTGTGGAGTTATACGAGCAGTACTTC. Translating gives CAWSVELYEQYF.

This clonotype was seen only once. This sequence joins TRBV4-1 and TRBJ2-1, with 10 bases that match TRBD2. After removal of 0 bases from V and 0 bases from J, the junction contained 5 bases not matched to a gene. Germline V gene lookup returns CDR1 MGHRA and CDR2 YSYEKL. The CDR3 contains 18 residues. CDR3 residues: CASSQDGLAGASYNEQFF. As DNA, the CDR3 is TGCGCCAGCAGCCAAGATGGGCTAGCGGGGGCCTCCTACAATGAGCAGTTCTTC.

The chain's CDR3 is CASSPRVGAEQFF. The CDR3 coding sequence is TGTGCCAGTAGCCCTAGGGTGGGCGCTGAGCAGTTCTTC. The chain combines TRBV19 with TRBJ2-1; D uncertain. The length of the CDR3 is 13 residues. CDR1 and CDR2 (germline): LNHDA, SQIVND (reference sequence). V shed 6 bases and J shed 9 bases, with 15 bases lying between them.

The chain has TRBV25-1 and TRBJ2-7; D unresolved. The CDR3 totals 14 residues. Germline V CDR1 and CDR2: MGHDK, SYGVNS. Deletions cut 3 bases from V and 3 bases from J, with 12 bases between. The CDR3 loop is CASSDRQFIYEQYF. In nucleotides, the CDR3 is TGTGCCAGCAGTGACAGGCAATTTATCTACGAGCAGTACTTC.

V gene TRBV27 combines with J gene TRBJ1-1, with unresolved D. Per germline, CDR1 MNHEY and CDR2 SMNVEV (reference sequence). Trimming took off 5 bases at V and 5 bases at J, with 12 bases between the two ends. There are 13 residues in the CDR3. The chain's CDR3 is CASSPEGRTEAFF. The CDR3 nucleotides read TGTGCCAGCAGTCCGGAAGGTAGGACTGAAGCTTTCTTT.

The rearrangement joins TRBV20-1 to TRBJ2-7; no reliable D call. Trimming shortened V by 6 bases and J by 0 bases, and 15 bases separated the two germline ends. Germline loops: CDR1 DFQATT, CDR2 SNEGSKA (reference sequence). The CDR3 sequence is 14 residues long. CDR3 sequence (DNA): TGCAGTGCAGGCCAGGATCATACCTCCTACGAGCAGTACTTC. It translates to CSAGQDHTSYEQYF.

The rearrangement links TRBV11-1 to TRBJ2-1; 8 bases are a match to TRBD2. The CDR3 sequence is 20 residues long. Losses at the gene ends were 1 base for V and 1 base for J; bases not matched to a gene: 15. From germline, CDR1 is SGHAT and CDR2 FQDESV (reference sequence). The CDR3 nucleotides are TGTGCCAGCAGCTTAGTCCTTTTAAACAGGGCTAGCGGGTCCTACAATGAGCAGTTCTTC. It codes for CASSLVLLNRASGSYNEQFF.

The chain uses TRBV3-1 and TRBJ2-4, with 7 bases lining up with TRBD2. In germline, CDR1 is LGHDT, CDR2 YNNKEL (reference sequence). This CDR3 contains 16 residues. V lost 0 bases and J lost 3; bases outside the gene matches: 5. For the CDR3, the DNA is TGTGCCAGCAGCCAAGAAGGCGGGAGCGGCAAAAACATTCAGTACTTC. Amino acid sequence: CASSQEGGSGKNIQYF.

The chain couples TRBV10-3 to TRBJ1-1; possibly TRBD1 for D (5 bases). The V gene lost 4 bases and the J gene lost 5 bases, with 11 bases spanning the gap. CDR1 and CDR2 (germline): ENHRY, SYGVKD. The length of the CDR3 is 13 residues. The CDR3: CAISVGGRTEAFF. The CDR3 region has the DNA TGTGCCATCAGTGTCGGGGGGAGAACTGAAGCTTTCTTT.

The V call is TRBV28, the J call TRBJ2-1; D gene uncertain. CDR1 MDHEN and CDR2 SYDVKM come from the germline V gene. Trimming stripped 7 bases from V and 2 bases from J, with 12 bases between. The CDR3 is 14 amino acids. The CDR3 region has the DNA TGTGCCAGCAAGAACGGAAGAACCTACAATGAGCAGTTCTTC. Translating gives CASKNGRTYNEQFF.

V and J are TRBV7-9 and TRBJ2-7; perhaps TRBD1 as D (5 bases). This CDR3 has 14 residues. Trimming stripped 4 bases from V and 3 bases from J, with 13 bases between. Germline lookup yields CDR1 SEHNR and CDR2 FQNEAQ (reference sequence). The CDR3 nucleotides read TGTGCCAGCAGCTCAGGACACAGCAACTACGAGCAGTACTTC. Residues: CASSSGHSNYEQYF.